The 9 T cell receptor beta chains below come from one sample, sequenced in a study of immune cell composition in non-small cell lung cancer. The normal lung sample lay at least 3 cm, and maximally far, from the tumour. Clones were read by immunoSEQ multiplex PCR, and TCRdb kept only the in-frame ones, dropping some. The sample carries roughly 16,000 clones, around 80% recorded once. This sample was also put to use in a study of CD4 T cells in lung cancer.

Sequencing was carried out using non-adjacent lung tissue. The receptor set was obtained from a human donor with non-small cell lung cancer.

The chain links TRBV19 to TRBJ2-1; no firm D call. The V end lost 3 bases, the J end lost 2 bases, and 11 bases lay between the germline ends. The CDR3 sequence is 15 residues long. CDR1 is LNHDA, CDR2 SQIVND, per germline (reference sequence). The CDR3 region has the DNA TGTGCCAGTAGTATTAGGCTCGAAGCCTACAATGAGCAGTTCTTC. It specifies CASSIRLEAYNEQFF.

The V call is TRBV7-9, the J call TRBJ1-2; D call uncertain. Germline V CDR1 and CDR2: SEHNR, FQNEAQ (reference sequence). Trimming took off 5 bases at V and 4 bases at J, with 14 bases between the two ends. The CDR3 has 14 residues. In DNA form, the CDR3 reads TGTGCCAGCAGCCCCGGGAGTTCCCCCTATGGCTACACCTTC. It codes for CASSPGSSPYGYTF.

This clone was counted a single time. The DNA for the CDR3 is TGTGCCAGCAGTTACTCTGGGACAGGATATAATGGCTACACCTTC. Translating it yields CASSYSGTGYNGYTF. The chain uses TRBV6-6 and TRBJ1-2; TRBD1 agrees at 8 bases. Germline V gene lookup returns CDR1 MNHNY and CDR2 SVGAGI (reference sequence). With 0 bases clipped from V and 6 bases from J, the junction kept 6 bases outside the gene matches. CDR3 length equals 15 residues.

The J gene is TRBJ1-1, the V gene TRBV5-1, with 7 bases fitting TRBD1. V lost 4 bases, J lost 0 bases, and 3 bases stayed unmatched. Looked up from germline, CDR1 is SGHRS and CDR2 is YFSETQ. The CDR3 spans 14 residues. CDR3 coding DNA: TGCGCCAGCAGCACCGACAGGGTGAACACTGAAGCTTTCTTT. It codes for CASSTDRVNTEAFF.

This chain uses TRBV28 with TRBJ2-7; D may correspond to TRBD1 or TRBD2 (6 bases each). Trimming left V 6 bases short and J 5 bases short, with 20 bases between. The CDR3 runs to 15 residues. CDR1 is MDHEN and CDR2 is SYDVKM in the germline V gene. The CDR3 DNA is TGTGCCAGCAGCCTATCAGAGGGGGGCCGCCACGAGCAGTACTTC. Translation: CASSLSEGGRHEQYF.

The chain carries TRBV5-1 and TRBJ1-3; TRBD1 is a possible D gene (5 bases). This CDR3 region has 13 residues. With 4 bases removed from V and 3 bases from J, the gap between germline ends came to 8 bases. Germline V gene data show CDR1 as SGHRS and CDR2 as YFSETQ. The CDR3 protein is CASSGGVGNTIYF. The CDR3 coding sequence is TGCGCCAGCAGCGGAGGGGTTGGAAACACCATATATTTT.

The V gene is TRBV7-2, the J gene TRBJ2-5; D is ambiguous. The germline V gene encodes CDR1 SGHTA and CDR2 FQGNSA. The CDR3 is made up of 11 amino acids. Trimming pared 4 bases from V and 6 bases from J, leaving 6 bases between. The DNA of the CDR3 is TGTGCCAGCAGCTCCGGACAGACCCAGTACTTC. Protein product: CASSSGQTQYF.

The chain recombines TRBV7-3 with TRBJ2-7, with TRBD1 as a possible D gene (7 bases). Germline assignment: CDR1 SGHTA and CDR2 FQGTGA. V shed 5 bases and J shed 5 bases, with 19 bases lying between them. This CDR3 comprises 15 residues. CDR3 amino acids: CASSPAGQPYHEQYF. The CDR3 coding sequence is TGTGCCAGCAGCCCTGCGGGACAGCCCTATCACGAGCAGTACTTC.

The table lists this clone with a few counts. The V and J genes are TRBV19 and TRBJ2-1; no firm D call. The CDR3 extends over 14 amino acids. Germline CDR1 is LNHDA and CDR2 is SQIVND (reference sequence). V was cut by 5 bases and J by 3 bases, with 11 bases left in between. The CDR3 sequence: CASSPNAFYNEQFF. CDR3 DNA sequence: TGTGCCAGTAGTCCGAATGCGTTCTACAATGAGCAGTTCTTC.